The entry below gives a single T cell receptor beta chain sequence along with its context. Its antigen is currently unknown. The data originate from a study of T cell repertoires in cytomegalovirus infection. TCRdb recomputed calls from the reads with MiXCR, one row per CDR3 protein. The sample shows some 600,000 distinct CDR3 sequences, approximately 24% of them seen only once. Findings and caveats of the study: Dominating the ex vivo response were HLA-C-restricted CMV-specific TCR beta clonotypes.

V was cut by 0 bases and J by 7 bases, with 10 bases left in between. The CDR3 spans 14 residues. Looked up from germline, CDR1 is MNHEY and CDR2 is SVGEGT. J is TRBJ2-1 and V is TRBV6-2 or TRBV6-3; no clear D gene. What was sequenced was CD8+ T cells from PBMCs. This TCR came from a human donor in good health (CMV status not recorded). Some clones in this sample may be carry-over from other donors' samples. CDR3 bases: TGTGCCAGCAGTTACTCCGGTTCCCCTAATGAGCAGTTCTTC. It specifies CASSYSGSPNEQFF.